Here is one T cell receptor beta chain with its context. Its antigen is still unknown. No much larger clonotype is one base removed from it; base qualities were not supplied. The data derive from a study of blood T cell repertoires in COVID-19 (dated by TCRdb to 2019 to 2021). With regard to the full study: The collaborator samples originated in the United States, Italy and Spain and spanned the acute and convalescent phases of COVID-19. The material from the prospective study consisted of cDNA or gDNA derived from T cells, B-cell-depleted T cells, or PBMCs. The dataset comprised deeply sampled blood TCRbeta repertoires from subjects exposed to, actively infected with, or recovered from COVID-19. Where available, HLA class I and class II types were taken from metadata supplied by the sample provider and were not determined by assay-based typing. The repertoires were released in a freely available public database meant as a resource for research on the immune response to SARS-CoV-2. Samples came from the ongoing ImmuneRACE study (first 160 participants) plus 1,254 subjects from 6 global collaborators. A de-identified subject ID, COVID-19 status, age in years and sex were almost always included in the sample metadata. Overall study results and their limits: How much clinical and demographic metadata was included differed by source and by participant, and the metadata was provided uncurated.

TCRbeta CDR3 regions were amplified from genomic DNA using the immunoSEQ Assay, a bias-controlled multiplex PCR. In the original analysis: The number of nucleated cells in each sample was estimated by amplification of reference gene primers within the assay. Sequence reads were collapsed and filtered to measure the absolute abundance of every unique TCRbeta CDR3 rearrangement. For each sample, productive Simpson clonality was calculated as the square root of Simpson's diversity index across productive rearrangements. The source is immuneACCESS, and TCRdb retained only in-frame sequences with V and J called. Part of the clones is not carried over; for the studies checked, unresolved V genes explain less than half of this, and the remainder is unexplained. The DNA was the basis for D and trimming; V, J and clone size are from that table. The table for this sample lists fewer than 250,000 clones; roughly 80% of them were counted only once. About 6.3% of the sample is in the top ten clones.

Each collaborating institution followed its own protocols to collect whole blood in K2EDTA tubes. For TCRbeta analysis, collaborators shipped samples in one of three forms: frozen whole blood, isolated PBMCs, or DNA extracted from either of those sample types. V has 4 bases trimmed and J has 4 bases trimmed; junction bases matching no gene number 5. The germline V gene encodes CDR1 SGHTS and CDR2 YDEGEE. Taken from cysteine to phenylalanine, the CDR3 has 14 residues. Just the 42-base CDR3 DNA is kept, in frame starting at base 1. This TCR was recovered from a man aged 60 to 75 with acute or convalescent COVID-19. What was sequenced was peripheral blood. Rearrangement joined TRBV5-8 to TRBJ2-5, and 9 bases in between align with TRBD1. In nucleotide form, the sequence is TGTGCCAGCAGCCTGGGACAGGGCAGAGAGACCCAGTACTTC. Its protein product is CASSLGQGRETQYF.